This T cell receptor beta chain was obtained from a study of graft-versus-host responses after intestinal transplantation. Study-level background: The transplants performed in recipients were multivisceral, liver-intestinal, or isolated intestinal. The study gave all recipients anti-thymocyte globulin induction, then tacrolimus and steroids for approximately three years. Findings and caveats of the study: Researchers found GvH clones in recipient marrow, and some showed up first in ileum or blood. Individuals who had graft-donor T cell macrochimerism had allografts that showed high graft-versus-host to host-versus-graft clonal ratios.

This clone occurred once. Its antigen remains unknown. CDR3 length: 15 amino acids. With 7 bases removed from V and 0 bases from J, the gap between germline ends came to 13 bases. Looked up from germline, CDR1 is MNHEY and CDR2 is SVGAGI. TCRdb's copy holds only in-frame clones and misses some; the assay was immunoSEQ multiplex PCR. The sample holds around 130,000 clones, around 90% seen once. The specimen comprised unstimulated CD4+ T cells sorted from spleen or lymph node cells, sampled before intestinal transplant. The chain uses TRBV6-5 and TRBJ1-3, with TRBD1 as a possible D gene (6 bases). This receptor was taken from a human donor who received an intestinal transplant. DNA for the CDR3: TGTGCCAGCAAATCACAGGGAATCTCTGGAAACACCATATATTTT. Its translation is CASKSQGISGNTIYF.